These 14 T cell receptor beta chains were all obtained from the same sample, sequenced in a study of T cell responses to AZD1222 COVID-19 vaccine. The table came from immunoSEQ multiplex PCR; TCRdb's copy has only in-frame clones and leaves some out. The sample carries under 85,000 clones, 88% recorded once. Sequencing was performed on peripheral blood, taken on day 0 of MenACWY control vaccination. All receptors derive from an adult in good health.

V gene TRBV6-5 combines with J gene TRBJ1-4; D call uncertain. The CDR3 covers 16 residues. Germline CDR1 MNHEY, CDR2 SVGAGI. Deletions cut 0 bases from V and 5 bases from J, with 13 bases between. CDR3 nucleotide sequence: TGTGCCAGCAGTTACTCTTATACGGCACTCAATGAAAAACTGTTTTTT. It specifies CASSYSYTALNEKLFF.

This clone was seen just once. Other DNA variants within this sample encode the same CDR3. The V gene is TRBV19, the J gene TRBJ1-2; D is ambiguous. This CDR3 has 12 residues. Trimming stripped 5 bases from V and 3 bases from J, with 7 bases between. CDR1 and CDR2 from the germline V gene are LNHDA and SQIVND (reference sequence). The CDR3: CASSYSDYGYTF. CDR3 coding DNA: TGTGCCAGTAGTTACAGCGACTATGGCTACACCTTC.

The chain links TRBV30 to TRBJ2-7; 9 nucleotides line up with TRBD1. V shed 2 bases, J shed 4 bases, and the junction held 3 bases outside the gene matches. CDR1 is GTSNPN and CDR2 is SVGIG in the germline V gene (reference sequence). CDR3 length equals 13 residues. The CDR3 loop is CAWSLGTGYEQYF. CDR3 sequence (DNA): TGTGCCTGGAGTCTCGGGACAGGGTACGAGCAGTACTTC.

The rearrangement uses TRBV13 and TRBJ2-7; TRBD1 matches 9 bases. Germline V CDR1 and CDR2: PRHDT, FYEKMQ (reference sequence). With 6 bases clipped from V and 3 bases from J, the junction kept 6 bases outside the gene matches. This CDR3 spans 14 amino acids. The CDR3 is CASRKGQGYYEQYF. The CDR3 coding sequence is TGTGCCAGCAGGAAGGGACAGGGTTACTACGAGCAGTACTTC.

The chain joins TRBV2 to TRBJ2-5, with 8 bases identical to TRBD1. From germline, CDR1 is SNHLY and CDR2 FYNNEI. V dropped 8 bases and J dropped 5; count of bases not matched to a gene: 7. The CDR3 runs 13 residues. The CDR3 protein is CASFTGDRETQYF. In DNA, the CDR3 is TGTGCCAGCTTTACAGGGGACAGGGAGACCCAGTACTTC.

The gene calls are TRBV12-3 or TRBV12-4 and TRBJ1-2, with D perhaps TRBD1 (5 bases). Trimming left V 7 bases short and J 8 bases short, with 17 bases between. The CDR3 is 13 amino acids. The CDR3 DNA sequence: TGTGCCAGCAACGCCGGGACTACGGGAGGCTACACCTTC. This translates into CASNAGTTGGYTF.

This chain links TRBV20-1 with TRBJ2-2, with D unresolved. The CDR3 loop spans 12 amino acids. Trimming shortened V by 6 bases and J by 5 bases, and 10 bases separated the two germline ends. The V gene's germline CDR1 is DFQATT and CDR2 SNEGSKA (reference sequence). CDR3 region: CSASPRTGELFF. CDR3 coding DNA: TGCAGTGCAAGTCCGCGAACCGGGGAGCTGTTTTTT.

This clone was counted a few times. The CDR3 region has the DNA TGTGCCAGCAGCGCGGTTAATGAAAAACTGTTTTTT. This sequence encodes CASSAVNEKLFF. The rearrangement joins TRBV12-3 or TRBV12-4 to TRBJ1-4, with D unresolved. V was trimmed by 6 bases and J by 4 bases, leaving 6 bases between them. The CDR3 loop spans 12 amino acids.

The chain couples TRBV12-3 or TRBV12-4 to TRBJ1-5; 7 positions agree with TRBD1. The trim removed 9 bases at V and 6 bases at J, leaving 8 bases unmatched. The CDR3 sequence is 13 residues long. CDR3 amino acids: CASARDRSQPQHF. Written as DNA, the CDR3 is TGTGCCAGTGCTCGGGACAGAAGTCAGCCCCAGCATTTT.

J is TRBJ1-6 and V is TRBV19; D is ambiguous. The CDR3 is 12 amino acids. V lost 5 bases and J 6 bases, leaving 5 bases between the germline ends. CDR1 and CDR2 from the germline V gene are LNHDA and SQIVND (reference sequence). The CDR3 spells CASSFPNSPLHF. CDR3 DNA sequence: TGTGCCAGTAGTTTTCCTAATTCACCCCTCCACTTT. The whole variable domain, remainder taken from reference TRBV19 and TRBJ1-6, is DGGITQSPKYLFRKEGQNVTLSCEQNLNHDAMYWYRQDPGQGLRLIYYSQIVNDFQKGDIAEGYSVSREKKESFPLTVTSAQKNPTAFYLCASSFPNSPLHFGNGTRLTVT.

The gene calls are TRBV5-4 and TRBJ2-7; 9 bases agree with TRBD1. The CDR3 sequence is 14 residues long. The J segment lost 4 bases and the V segment lost 4 bases, leaving 6 bases of the junction unmatched. Germline V gives CDR1 SGHNT, CDR2 YYREEE (reference sequence). CDR3 coding DNA: TGTGCCAGCAGCAATCCGGGACAGGGTTACGAGCAGTACTTC. It is translated as CASSNPGQGYEQYF.

This clone was counted a single time. V and J are TRBV4-2 and TRBJ1-1, with D possibly matching TRBD1 (5 bases). V was clipped by 0 bases and J by 10 bases, with 15 bases between them. This CDR3 is 14 amino acids long. Germline V gene sequence: CDR1 LGHNA, CDR2 YNFKEQ. As DNA, the CDR3 is TGTGCCAGCAGCCAAGATGCGAGGGACGCGGGAGCTTTCTTT. Amino acids: CASSQDARDAGAFF.

V gene TRBV7-6 combines with J gene TRBJ2-5; no clear D gene. In germline, CDR1 is SGHVS, CDR2 FNYEAQ. V lost 5 bases to trimming and J lost 4 bases, with 14 bases between them. The CDR3 loop spans 14 amino acids. CDR3 DNA: TGTGCCAGCAGCCCGAGAGATAGGTCAGAGACCCAGTACTTC. Protein: CASSPRDRSETQYF.

This clone was seen just once. This chain joins TRBV7-3 and TRBJ1-1; D remains ambiguous. The CDR3 is 13 amino acids. Germline V gene sequence: CDR1 SGHTA, CDR2 FQGTGA. Trimming took off 4 bases at V and 3 bases at J, with 9 bases between the two ends. The CDR3: CASSSFQYTEAFF. CDR3 coding DNA: TGTGCCAGCAGCTCTTTCCAGTACACTGAAGCTTTCTTT.